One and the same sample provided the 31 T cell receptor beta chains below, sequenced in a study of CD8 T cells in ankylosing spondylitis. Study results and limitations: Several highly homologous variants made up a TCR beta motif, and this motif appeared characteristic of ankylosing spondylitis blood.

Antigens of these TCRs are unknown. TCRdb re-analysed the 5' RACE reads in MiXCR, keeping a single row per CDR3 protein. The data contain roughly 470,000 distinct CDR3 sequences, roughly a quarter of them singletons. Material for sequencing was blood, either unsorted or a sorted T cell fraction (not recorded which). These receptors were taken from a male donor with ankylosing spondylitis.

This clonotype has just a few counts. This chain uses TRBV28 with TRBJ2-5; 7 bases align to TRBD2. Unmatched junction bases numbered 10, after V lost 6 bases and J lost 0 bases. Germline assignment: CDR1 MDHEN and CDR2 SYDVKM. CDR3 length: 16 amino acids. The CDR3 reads CASSPSVGGHQETQYF. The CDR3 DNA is TGTGCCAGCAGCCCCTCAGTGGGAGGGCACCAAGAGACCCAGTACTTC.

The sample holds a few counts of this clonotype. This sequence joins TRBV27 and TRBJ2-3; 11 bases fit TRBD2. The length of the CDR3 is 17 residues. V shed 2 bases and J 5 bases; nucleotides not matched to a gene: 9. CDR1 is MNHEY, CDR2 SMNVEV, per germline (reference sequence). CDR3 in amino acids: CASSLTSGRGRRDTQYF. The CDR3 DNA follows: TGTGCCAGCAGTTTAACTAGCGGGAGAGGTAGAAGAGATACGCAGTATTTT.

The CDR3 DNA reads TGTGCCAGCAGCTTAGTAGGCCATGGCTACACCTTC. Translation: CASSLVGHGYTF. The V call is TRBV11-2, the J call TRBJ1-2; D gene uncertain. The CDR3 spans 12 residues. Germline CDR1 SGHAT, CDR2 FQNNGV. V was clipped by 1 base and J by 6 bases, with 6 bases between them.

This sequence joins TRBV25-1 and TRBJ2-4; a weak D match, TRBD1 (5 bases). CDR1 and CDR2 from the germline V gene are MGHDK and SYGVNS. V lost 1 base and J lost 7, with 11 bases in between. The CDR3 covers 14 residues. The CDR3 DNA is TGTGCCAGCAGTGAATTGAGATCAGGGAACATTCAGTACTTC. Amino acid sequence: CASSELRSGNIQYF.

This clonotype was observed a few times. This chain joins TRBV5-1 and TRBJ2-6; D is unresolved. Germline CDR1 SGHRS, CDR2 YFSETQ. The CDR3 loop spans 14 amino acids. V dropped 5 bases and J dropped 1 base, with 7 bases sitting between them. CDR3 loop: CASREVSGANVLTF. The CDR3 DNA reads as TGCGCCAGCAGAGAGGTTTCTGGGGCCAACGTCCTGACTTTC.

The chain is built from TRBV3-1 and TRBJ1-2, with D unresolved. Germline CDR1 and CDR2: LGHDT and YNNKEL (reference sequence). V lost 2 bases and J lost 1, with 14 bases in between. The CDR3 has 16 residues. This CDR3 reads CASSQHGADINYGYTF. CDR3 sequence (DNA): TGTGCCAGCAGCCAACATGGCGCCGATATTAACTATGGCTACACCTTC.

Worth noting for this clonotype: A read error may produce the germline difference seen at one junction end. DNA for the CDR3: TGCGCCAGCAGCCTAACGACAGGCTCCAACGAGCAGTACTTC. This encodes CASSLTTGSNEQYF. The V gene is TRBV4-1, the J gene TRBJ2-7; the D gene is possibly TRBD1 (6 bases). This CDR3 comprises 14 residues. Looked up from germline, CDR1 is MGHRA and CDR2 is YSYEKL.

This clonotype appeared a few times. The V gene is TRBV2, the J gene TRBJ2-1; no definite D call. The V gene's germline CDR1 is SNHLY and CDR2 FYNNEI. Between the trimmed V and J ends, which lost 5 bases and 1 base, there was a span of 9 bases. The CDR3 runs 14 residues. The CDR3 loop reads CASSMTKSYNEQFF. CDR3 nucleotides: TGTGCCAGCAGTATGACAAAATCCTACAATGAGCAGTTCTTC.

The CDR3: CASSLDTGYGNTEAFF. In DNA form, the CDR3 reads TGCGCCAGCAGCTTGGACACAGGGTACGGGAACACTGAAGCTTTCTTT. The chain combines TRBV5-1 with TRBJ1-1, with a tentative D call TRBD1 (6 bases). CDR3 length: 16 residues. Germline lookup yields CDR1 SGHRS and CDR2 YFSETQ. Trimming pared 0 bases from V and 1 base from J, leaving 13 bases between.

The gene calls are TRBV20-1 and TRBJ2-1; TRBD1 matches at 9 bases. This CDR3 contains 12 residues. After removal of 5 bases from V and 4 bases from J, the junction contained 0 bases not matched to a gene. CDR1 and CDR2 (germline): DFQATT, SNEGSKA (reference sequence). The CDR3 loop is CSAGTGYNEQFF. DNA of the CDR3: TGCAGTGCTGGGACAGGGTACAATGAGCAGTTCTTC.

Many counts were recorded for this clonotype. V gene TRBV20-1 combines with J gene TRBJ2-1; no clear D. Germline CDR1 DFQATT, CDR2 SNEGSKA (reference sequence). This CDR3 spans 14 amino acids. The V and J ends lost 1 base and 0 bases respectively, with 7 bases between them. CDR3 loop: CSARGHSSYNEQFF. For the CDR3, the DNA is TGCAGTGCTAGAGGACACAGCTCCTACAATGAGCAGTTCTTC.

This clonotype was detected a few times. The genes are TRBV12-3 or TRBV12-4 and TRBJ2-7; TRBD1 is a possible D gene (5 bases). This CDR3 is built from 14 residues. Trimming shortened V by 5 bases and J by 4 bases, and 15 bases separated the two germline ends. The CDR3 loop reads CASSLIQGAYEQYF. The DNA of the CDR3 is TGTGCCAGCAGTCTTATCCAAGGGGCATACGAGCAGTACTTC.

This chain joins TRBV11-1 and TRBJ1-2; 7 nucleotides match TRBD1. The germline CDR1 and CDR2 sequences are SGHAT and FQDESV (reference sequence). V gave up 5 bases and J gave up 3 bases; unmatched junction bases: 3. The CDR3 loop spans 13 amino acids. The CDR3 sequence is CASSRDSYYGYTF. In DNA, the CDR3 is TGTGCCAGCAGCCGGGACAGCTACTATGGCTACACCTTC.

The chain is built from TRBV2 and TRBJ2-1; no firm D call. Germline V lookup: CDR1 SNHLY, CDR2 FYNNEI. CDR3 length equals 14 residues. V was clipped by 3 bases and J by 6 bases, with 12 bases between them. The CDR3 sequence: CASSEVYLGNEQFF. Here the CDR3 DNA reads TGTGCCAGCAGTGAGGTTTACCTAGGCAATGAGCAGTTCTTC.

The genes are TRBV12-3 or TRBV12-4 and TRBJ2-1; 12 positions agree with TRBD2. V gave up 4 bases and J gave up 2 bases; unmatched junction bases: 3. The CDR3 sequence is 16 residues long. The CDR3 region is CASSSRLAGAYNEQFF. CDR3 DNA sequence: TGTGCCAGCAGTTCAAGACTAGCGGGGGCCTACAATGAGCAGTTCTTC.

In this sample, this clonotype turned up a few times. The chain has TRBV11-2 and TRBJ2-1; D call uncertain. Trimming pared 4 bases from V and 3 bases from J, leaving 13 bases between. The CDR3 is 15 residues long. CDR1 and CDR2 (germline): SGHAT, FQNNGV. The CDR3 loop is CASSSDSRLYNEQFF. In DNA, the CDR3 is TGTGCCAGCAGCTCAGACTCCCGTCTCTACAATGAGCAGTTCTTC. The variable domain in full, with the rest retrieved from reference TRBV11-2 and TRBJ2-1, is EAGVAQSPRYKIIEKRQSVAFWCNPISGHATLYWYQQILGQGPKLLIQFQNNGVVDDSQLPKDRFSAERLKGVDSTLKIQPAKLEDSAVYLCASSSDSRLYNEQFFGPGTRLTVL.

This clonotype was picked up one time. The CDR3 protein is CASSPNFGIAFF. In DNA form, the CDR3 reads TGTGCCAGCAGTCCCAACTTTGGCATAGCTTTCTTT. The chain links TRBV6-5 to TRBJ1-1; D is undetermined. The length of the CDR3 is 12 residues. Germline V gene sequence: CDR1 MNHEY, CDR2 SVGAGI. V was cut by 5 bases and J by 10 bases, with 14 bases left in between.

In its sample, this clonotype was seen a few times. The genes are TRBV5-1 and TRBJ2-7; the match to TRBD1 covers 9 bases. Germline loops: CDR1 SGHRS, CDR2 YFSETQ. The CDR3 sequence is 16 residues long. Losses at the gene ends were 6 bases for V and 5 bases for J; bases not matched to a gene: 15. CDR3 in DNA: TGCGCCAGCACCCTGAACCGACTGGGACAGGGTGACGAGCAGTACTTC. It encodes CASTLNRLGQGDEQYF.

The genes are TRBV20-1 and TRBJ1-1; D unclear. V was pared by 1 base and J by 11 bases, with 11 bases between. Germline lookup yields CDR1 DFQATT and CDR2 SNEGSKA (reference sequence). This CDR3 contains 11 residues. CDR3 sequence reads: CSARVEIGAFF. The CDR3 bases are TGCAGTGCTAGAGTCGAGATCGGGGCTTTCTTT.

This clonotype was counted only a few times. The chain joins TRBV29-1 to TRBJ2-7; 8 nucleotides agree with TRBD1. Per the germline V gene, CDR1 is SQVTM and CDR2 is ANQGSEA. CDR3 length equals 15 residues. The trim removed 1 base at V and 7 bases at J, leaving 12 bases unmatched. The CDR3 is CSVEGGQGLFREQYF. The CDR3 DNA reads TGCAGCGTTGAAGGAGGACAGGGACTCTTCAGGGAGCAGTACTTC.

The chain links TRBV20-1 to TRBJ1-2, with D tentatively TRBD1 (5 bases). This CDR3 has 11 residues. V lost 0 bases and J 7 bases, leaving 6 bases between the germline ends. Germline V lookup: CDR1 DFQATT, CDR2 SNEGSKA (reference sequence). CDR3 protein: CSARDGGGYTF. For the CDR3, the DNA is TGCAGTGCTAGAGATGGGGGTGGCTACACCTTC.

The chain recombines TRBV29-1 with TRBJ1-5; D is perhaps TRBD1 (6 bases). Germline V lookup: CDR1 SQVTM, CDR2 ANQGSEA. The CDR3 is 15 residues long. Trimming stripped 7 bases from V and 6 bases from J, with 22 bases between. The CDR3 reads CSASSGGWEGQPQHF. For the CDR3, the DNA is TGCAGCGCTTCGTCGGGGGGCTGGGAGGGTCAGCCCCAGCATTTT.

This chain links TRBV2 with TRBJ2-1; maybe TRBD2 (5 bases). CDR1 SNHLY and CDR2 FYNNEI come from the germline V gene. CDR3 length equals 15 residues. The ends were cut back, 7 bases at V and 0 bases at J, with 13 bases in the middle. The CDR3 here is CASISRGPSYNEQFF. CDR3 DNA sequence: TGTGCCAGCATCTCTCGCGGGCCCTCCTACAATGAGCAGTTCTTC.

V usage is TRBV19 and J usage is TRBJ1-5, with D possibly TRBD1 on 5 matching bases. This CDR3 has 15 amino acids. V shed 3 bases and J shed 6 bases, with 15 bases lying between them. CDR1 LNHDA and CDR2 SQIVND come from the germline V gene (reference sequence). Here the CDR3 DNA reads TGTGCCAGTAGTATCCAAGAGGGGATGGGTCAGCCCCAGCATTTT. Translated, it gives CASSIQEGMGQPQHF.

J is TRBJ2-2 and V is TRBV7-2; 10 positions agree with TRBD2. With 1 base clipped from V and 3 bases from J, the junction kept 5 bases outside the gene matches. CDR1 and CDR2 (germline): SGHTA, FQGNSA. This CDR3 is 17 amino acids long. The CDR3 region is CASSLVASGSYTGELFF. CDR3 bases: TGTGCCAGCAGCTTAGTCGCTAGCGGGAGTTACACCGGGGAGCTGTTTTTT. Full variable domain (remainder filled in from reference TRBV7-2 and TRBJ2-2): GAGVSQSPSNKVTEKGKDVELRCDPISGHTALYWYRQSLGQGLEFLIYFQGNSAPDKSGLPSDRFSAERTGGSVSTLTIQRTQQEDSAVYLCASSLVASGSYTGELFFGEGSRLTVL.

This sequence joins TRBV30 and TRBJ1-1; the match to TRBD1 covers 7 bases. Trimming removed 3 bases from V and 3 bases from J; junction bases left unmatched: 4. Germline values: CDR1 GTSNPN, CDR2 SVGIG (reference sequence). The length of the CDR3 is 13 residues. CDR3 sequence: CAWSPGQYTEAFF. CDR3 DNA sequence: TGTGCCTGGAGCCCGGGACAGTACACTGAAGCTTTCTTT. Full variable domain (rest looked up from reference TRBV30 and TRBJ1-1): SQTIHQWPATLVQPVGSPLSLECTVEGTSNPNLYWYRQAAGRGLQLLFYSVGIGQISSEVPQNLSASRPQDRQFILSSKKLLLSDSGFYLCAWSPGQYTEAFFGQGTRLTVV.

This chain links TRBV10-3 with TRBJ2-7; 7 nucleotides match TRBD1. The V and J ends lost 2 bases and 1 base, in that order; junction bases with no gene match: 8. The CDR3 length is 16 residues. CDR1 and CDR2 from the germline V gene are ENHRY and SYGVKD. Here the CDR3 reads CAISERHRGESYEQYF. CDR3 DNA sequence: TGTGCCATCAGTGAGAGACACAGGGGCGAATCCTACGAGCAGTACTTC.

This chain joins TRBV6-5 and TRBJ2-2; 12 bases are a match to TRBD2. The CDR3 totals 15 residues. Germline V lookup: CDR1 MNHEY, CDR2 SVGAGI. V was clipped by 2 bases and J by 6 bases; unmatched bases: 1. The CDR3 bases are TGTGCCAGCAGTTACCTAGCGGGGGGGTCCGGGGAGCTGTTTTTT. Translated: CASSYLAGGSGELFF.

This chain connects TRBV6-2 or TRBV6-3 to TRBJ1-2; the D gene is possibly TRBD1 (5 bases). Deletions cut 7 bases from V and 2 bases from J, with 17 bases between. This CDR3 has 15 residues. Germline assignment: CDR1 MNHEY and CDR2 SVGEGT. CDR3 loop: CASNDPGGSNYGYTF. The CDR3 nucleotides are TGTGCCAGCAATGACCCGGGGGGATCGAACTATGGCTACACCTTC.

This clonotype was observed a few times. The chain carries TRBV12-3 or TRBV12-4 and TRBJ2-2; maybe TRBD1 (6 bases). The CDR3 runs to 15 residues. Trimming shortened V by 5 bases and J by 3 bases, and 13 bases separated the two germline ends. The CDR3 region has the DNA TGTGCCAGCAGTCCCCGGACAGTCTACACCGGGGAGCTGTTTTTT. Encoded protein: CASSPRTVYTGELFF.

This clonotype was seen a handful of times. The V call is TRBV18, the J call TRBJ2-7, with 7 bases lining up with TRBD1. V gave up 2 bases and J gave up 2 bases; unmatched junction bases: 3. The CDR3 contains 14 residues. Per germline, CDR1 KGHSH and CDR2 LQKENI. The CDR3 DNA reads TGTGCCAGCTCACCAGGGGACAGCCCCTACGAGCAGTACTTC. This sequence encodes CASSPGDSPYEQYF.